The rows below give T cell receptor beta chains drawn from one sample of a study of molecular identifiers for immune sequencing clone quantification. TCRdb used MiXCR to reprocess the PCR reads, holding one entry per CDR3 protein. The profile shows fewer than 350,000 distinct CDR3 sequences, around a fifth of them singletons. Specimen: naive CD8+ T cells from blood, with Jurkat cell RNA spiked in. The receptors shown here come from a human donor in good health. Some libraries in this study had Jurkat cell RNA spiked in. Each CDR3 is given with its conserved first and last residue. The order of the fields is clone size, V gene, D gene, J gene, CDR3 protein, CDR3 DNA. The D gene is left open where the match is weak. Rows give clone size only sometimes, using once, few, many, or a class for an expanded clone.

many,TRBV4-1,TRBD1,TRBJ2-7,CASSQESGDRAYEQYF,TGCGCCAGCAGCCAAGAATCCGGGGACAGGGCCTACGAGCAGTACTTC
many,TRBV9,NA,TRBJ1-1,CASSVEGDGGSEAFF,TGTGCCAGCAGCGTAGAAGGAGATGGGGGGTCTGAAGCTTTCTTT
many,TRBV6-1,NA,TRBJ2-7,CASSEFGTGEQYF,TGTGCCAGCAGTGAATTCGGAACTGGCGAGCAGTACTTC
NA,TRBV18,NA,TRBJ1-4,CASSEGAYEKLFF,TGTGCCAGCTCAGAAGGGGCCTATGAAAAACTGTTTTTT
many,TRBV19,NA,TRBJ2-7,CASSIGSLGNEQYF,TGTGCCAGTAGTATTGGATCCCTCGGAAACGAGCAGTACTTC
few,TRBV7-9,TRBD1,TRBJ2-3,CASSLAAGQVSTDTQYF,TGTGCCAGCAGCTTAGCGGCCGGACAGGTTAGCACAGATACGCAGTATTTT
many,TRBV4-1,TRBD1,TRBJ2-2,CASSQAGTANTGELFF,TGCGCCAGCAGCCAAGCCGGGACAGCGAACACCGGGGAGCTGTTTTTT
many,TRBV4-3,NA,TRBJ1-4,CASSQTGAPTNEKLFF,TGCGCCAGCAGCCAGACAGGAGCCCCAACTAATGAAAAACTGTTTTTT
NA,TRBV5-1,TRBD2,TRBJ2-7,CASSLVGGDYEQYF,TGCGCCAGCAGCCTCGTGGGAGGGGACTACGAGCAGTACTTC
many,TRBV5-5,TRBD1,TRBJ1-5,CASSLNEGAGQPQHF,TGTGCCAGCAGCTTGAACGAGGGGGCAGGTCAGCCCCAGCATTTT
many,TRBV6-6,NA,TRBJ2-7,CASGLPAYEQYF,TGTGCCAGCGGGCTACCAGCCTACGAGCAGTACTTC
few,TRBV30,NA,TRBJ2-3,CAWSMRGFTDTQYF,TGTGCCTGGAGTATGCGGGGTTTCACAGATACGCAGTATTTT
many,TRBV7-9,NA,TRBJ1-2,CASSSPEGTDYGYTF,TGTGCCAGCAGCTCGCCCGAGGGGACGGACTATGGCTACACCTTC
many,TRBV6-5,NA,TRBJ2-1,CASSDRSAYNEQFF,TGTGCCAGCAGTGACCGGAGTGCCTACAATGAGCAGTTCTTC
many,TRBV6-5,NA,TRBJ2-2,CASSYRPSGELFF,TGTGCCAGCAGTTACCGGCCCTCCGGGGAGCTGTTTTTT
many,TRBV20-1,NA,TRBJ2-7,CSAPGPTAEQYF,TGCAGTGCCCCGGGACCGACTGCCGAGCAGTACTTC
many,TRBV5-6,TRBD2,TRBJ2-7,CASSSLAGGNHEQYF,TGTGCCAGCAGCTCGCTAGCGGGGGGAAATCACGAGCAGTACTTC
few,TRBV14,NA,TRBJ2-2,CASSPLGVGRNTGELFF,TGTGCCAGCAGCCCACTAGGCGTGGGAAGGAACACCGGGGAGCTGTTTTTT
many,TRBV4-3,TRBD1,TRBJ1-1,CASSQVGTGYTEAFF,TGCGCCAGCAGCCAAGTTGGGACAGGGTACACTGAAGCTTTCTTT
NA,TRBV6-5,TRBD1,TRBJ2-3,CASSYSGTGVFADTQYF,TGTGCCAGCAGTTACTCCGGGACAGGGGTTTTTGCAGATACGCAGTATTTT
many,TRBV11-2,TRBD2,TRBJ2-1,CASSLGVTSGAYNEQFF,TGTGCCAGCAGCTTAGGGGTAACGAGCGGGGCCTACAATGAGCAGTTCTTC
many,TRBV6-5,NA,TRBJ1-1,CASSYQRQAPFGTEAFF,TGTGCCAGCAGTTACCAACGACAGGCACCGTTCGGGACTGAAGCTTTCTTT
few,TRBV30,NA,TRBJ2-3,CAWSMTGYLGTQYF,TGTGCCTGGAGTATGACAGGATACTTGGGTACGCAGTATTTT
NA,TRBV21-1,NA,TRBJ2-7,CASSRTAPYEQYF,TGTGCCAGCAGTCGGACAGCCCCGTACGAGCAGTACTTC
many,TRBV6-1,TRBD1,TRBJ1-1,CASSQSGTGGTEAFF,TGTGCCAGCAGTCAATCCGGGACAGGGGGGACTGAAGCTTTCTTT
NA,TRBV12-3/TRBV12-4,NA,TRBJ1-1,CASSLALVRAATEAFF,TGTGCCAGCAGTTTAGCGCTGGTCAGGGCGGCCACTGAAGCTTTCTTT
few,TRBV21-1,NA,TRBJ2-5,CASTGGRTVETQYF,TGTGCCAGCACCGGGGGAAGGACGGTCGAGACCCAGTACTTC
many,TRBV6-5,TRBD2,TRBJ2-2,CASSYSTSGGATGELFF,TGTGCCAGCAGTTACTCGACTAGCGGGGGGGCCACCGGGGAGCTGTTTTTT
many,TRBV6-6,NA,TRBJ1-5,CASSYSGLQHF,TGTGCCAGCAGTTACTCGGGGCTCCAGCATTTT
NA,TRBV4-2,NA,TRBJ2-7,CASSQDEGAAVSTYEQYF,TGTGCCAGCAGCCAAGATGAAGGGGCGGCGGTTTCGACCTACGAGCAGTACTTC
many,TRBV6-5,TRBD1,TRBJ2-2,CASSTGQLNTGELFF,TGTGCCAGCAGTACGGGACAGCTAAACACCGGGGAGCTGTTTTTT
many,TRBV12-3/TRBV12-4,NA,TRBJ1-4,CASSFGKGIEKLFF,TGTGCCAGCAGTTTCGGGAAGGGGATTGAAAAACTGTTTTTT
many,TRBV10-3,TRBD1,TRBJ2-7,CAISPGQGYEQYF,TGTGCCATCTCTCCCGGACAGGGTTACGAGCAGTACTTC
many,TRBV18,NA,TRBJ2-4,CASSPGGSTKNIQYF,TGTGCCAGCTCACCAGGGGGGTCCACCAAAAACATTCAGTACTTC
few,TRBV10-3,TRBD1,TRBJ1-6,CAISETAGGSSPLHF,TGTGCCATCAGTGAGACCGCAGGGGGTAGTTCACCCCTCCACTTT
many,TRBV7-9,NA,TRBJ1-1,CASQGRKTEAFF,TGTGCCAGCCAGGGTAGGAAAACTGAAGCTTTCTTT
many,TRBV6-2/TRBV6-3,NA,TRBJ1-1,CASRPRDYTEAFF,TGTGCCAGCAGGCCAAGGGATTACACTGAAGCTTTCTTT
many,TRBV9,TRBD2,TRBJ2-3,CASSVLLAGGSDTQYF,TGTGCCAGCAGCGTTTTGCTAGCGGGGGGTTCAGATACGCAGTATTTT
many,TRBV6-1,NA,TRBJ2-4,CASSEVTGINIQYF,TGTGCCAGCAGTGAAGTTACAGGTATAAACATTCAGTACTTC
many,TRBV7-9,NA,TRBJ2-7,CASSSLDGRQYF,TGTGCCAGCAGCTCCCTGGACGGCCGGCAGTACTTC
NA,TRBV14,NA,TRBJ2-5,CASSHYKYQETQYF,TGTGCCAGCAGCCACTACAAGTACCAAGAGACCCAGTACTTC
many,TRBV18,NA,TRBJ2-3,CASSPNEDTQYF,TGTGCCAGCTCACCGAATGAAGATACGCAGTATTTT
few,TRBV25-1,TRBD1,TRBJ2-7,CATQGTGGYEQYF,TGTGCCACCCAGGGGACAGGGGGTTACGAGCAGTACTTC
many,TRBV7-9,NA,TRBJ1-2,CASSLDTGNYGYTF,TGTGCCAGCAGCTTAGACACAGGAAACTATGGCTACACCTTC
NA,TRBV3-1,NA,TRBJ2-7,CASSQILGASHEQHF,TGTGCCAGCAGCCAGATTTTGGGGGCTTCCCACGAGCAGCACTTC
NA,TRBV7-9,NA,TRBJ2-5,CASSRNLAVQETQHF,TGTGCCAGCAGCCGAAATCTAGCAGTACAAGAGACCCAGCACTTC
many,TRBV20-1,TRBD2,TRBJ2-7,CSARERASGYFYEQYF,TGCAGTGCTAGAGAAAGGGCTAGCGGGTATTTCTACGAGCAGTACTTC
once,TRBV20-1,TRBD2,TRBJ2-3,CSARDLTGIAGVIDTQYF,TGCAGTGCTAGAGACCTCACCGGGATCGCGGGAGTCATAGATACGCAGTATTTT
few,TRBV5-4,NA,TRBJ1-1,CASSLGIVGRSTEAFF,TGTGCCAGCAGCTTGGGGATTGTAGGACGATCTACTGAAGCTTTCTTT
NA,TRBV30,NA,TRBJ1-1,CAWDSIKNTEAFF,TGTGCCTGGGACTCGATTAAGAACACTGAAGCTTTCTTT
many,TRBV28,NA,TRBJ1-2,CASSLRARGPLYGYTF,TGTGCCAGCAGTTTAAGGGCCAGAGGCCCCCTCTATGGCTACACCTTC
few,TRBV21-1,NA,TRBJ2-1,CASSKGTFF,TGTGCCAGCAGCAAAGGGACCTTCTTC
NA,TRBV27,NA,TRBJ2-1,CASSPTLSSTYNEQFF,TGTGCCAGCAGTCCCACCCTATCTAGCACCTACAATGAGCAGTTCTTC